This is a list of T cell receptor beta chains from one sample in a study of human versus mouse CDR3 diversity and MHC coevolution. The repertoire was sequenced with immunoSEQ multiplex PCR; TCRdb's copy has only in-frame clones and lacks some. The sample shows 50,000 to 70,000 clones, approximately 94% of them seen only once. Input material: naive CD4+ T cells from blood. The receptors come from a person aged 55 to 70 in good health. The CDR3 runs from the conserved cysteine through the conserved F or W. D genes are given only for firm matches. Size is omitted from some rows. Given values are once, few, many or a class for expanded clones.

V: TRBV11-1; J: TRBJ2-1; size: -; D: TRBD2; CDR3: CASSLGRFGGRSAEQFF; DNA: TGTGCCAGCAGCTTAGGGCGGTTCGGCGGGAGGTCGGCTGAGCAGTTCTTC
V: TRBV18; J: TRBJ2-2; size: -; D: TRBD1; CDR3: CASSSETGGDTGELFF; DNA: TGTGCCAGCTCGTCTGAGACAGGGGGCGACACCGGGGAGCTGTTTTTT
V: TRBV7-6; J: TRBJ2-1; size: -; D: TRBD2; CDR3: CASSLGTSSDNEQFF; DNA: TGTGCCAGCAGCTTAGGGACTAGTTCTGACAATGAGCAGTTCTTC
V: TRBV19; J: TRBJ2-2; size: few; D: -; CDR3: CAIKGGPGELFF; DNA: TGTGCCATCAAAGGAGGGCCCGGGGAGCTGTTTTTT
V: TRBV28; J: TRBJ2-7; size: once; D: TRBD2; CDR3: CASSPSGRDSYEQYF; DNA: TGTGCCAGCAGCCCCTCCGGGAGGGACTCCTACGAGCAGTACTTC
V: TRBV6-1; J: TRBJ2-1; size: -; D: -; CDR3: CASSEIRAGDEQFF; DNA: TGTGCCAGCAGTGAAATCCGGGCGGGCGATGAGCAGTTCTTC
V: TRBV15; J: TRBJ2-2; size: -; D: -; CDR3: CATSPRGGELFF; DNA: TGTGCCACCAGCCCCCGAGGCGGGGAGCTGTTTTTT
V: TRBV5-4; J: TRBJ1-1; size: -; D: -; CDR3: CASSLPGDEAFF; DNA: TGTGCCAGCAGCTTGCCCGGGGATGAAGCTTTCTTT
V: TRBV10-3; J: TRBJ2-7; size: -; D: -; CDR3: CAISEARERRGGEQYF; DNA: TGTGCCATCAGTGAGGCCCGGGAACGTCGAGGTGGCGAGCAGTACTTC
V: TRBV16; J: TRBJ2-4; size: -; D: -; CDR3: CASRAGGLSDLAKNIQYF; DNA: TGTGCCAGCAGAGCCGGAGGACTTTCTGACCTAGCCAAAAACATTCAGTACTTC
V: TRBV18; J: TRBJ2-1; size: -; D: -; CDR3: CASTPRGVGQFTEQFF; DNA: TGTGCCAGTACACCACGGGGCGTGGGTCAGTTCACGGAGCAGTTCTTC
V: TRBV7-6; J: TRBJ2-1; size: -; D: TRBD2; CDR3: CASSLILAGGNNEQFF; DNA: TGTGCCAGCAGCTTAATTCTAGCGGGAGGGAATAATGAGCAGTTCTTC
V: TRBV5-4; J: TRBJ2-5; size: once; D: TRBD1; CDR3: CASSRDRGQETQYF; DNA: TGTGCCAGCAGCCGGGACAGGGGGCAAGAGACCCAGTACTTC
V: TRBV5-1; J: TRBJ2-3; size: -; D: -; CDR3: CASSLMATESDTQYF; DNA: TGCGCCAGCAGCTTGATGGCAACGGAGTCAGATACGCAGTATTTT
V: TRBV28; J: TRBJ2-7; size: -; D: TRBD1; CDR3: CASSDPTPGQLREQYF; DNA: TGTGCCAGCAGTGACCCCACCCCGGGACAGTTGAGGGAGCAGTACTTC
V: TRBV5-1; J: TRBJ1-4; size: -; D: -; CDR3: CASSDSRGETEKLFF; DNA: TGCGCCAGCAGCGATTCTCGGGGGGAAACTGAAAAACTGTTTTTT
V: TRBV19; J: TRBJ1-2; size: -; D: TRBD1; CDR3: CASSTLGTAYGYTF; DNA: TGTGCCAGTAGTACCCTCGGGACAGCTTATGGCTACACCTTC
V: TRBV7-2; J: TRBJ1-1; size: -; D: -; CDR3: CASSPWGPEAFF; DNA: TGTGCCAGCAGCCCCTGGGGGCCTGAAGCTTTCTTT
V: TRBV7-8; J: TRBJ2-6; size: -; D: TRBD1; CDR3: CASSFRDRGPGSGANVLTF; DNA: TGTGCCAGCAGCTTTCGGGACAGGGGACCCGGTAGTGGGGCCAACGTCCTGACTTTC
V: TRBV7-8; J: TRBJ2-7; size: -; D: TRBD1; CDR3: CASSSSGGPYEQYF; DNA: TGTGCCAGCAGCTCGTCAGGGGGCCCCTACGAGCAGTACTTC
V: TRBV7-9; J: TRBJ2-5; size: -; D: -; CDR3: CASSAGGETQYF; DNA: TGTGCCAGCAGCGCCGGTGGAGAGACCCAGTACTTC
V: TRBV10-3; J: TRBJ2-6; size: -; D: TRBD1; CDR3: CAISESLTTGGIAGANVLTF; DNA: TGTGCCATCAGTGAGTCGCTTACGACAGGGGGTATTGCTGGGGCCAACGTCCTGACTTTC
V: TRBV18; J: TRBJ1-2; size: -; D: TRBD1; CDR3: CASSPPNFRDRGPSGYTF; DNA: TGTGCCAGCTCACCACCGAATTTCCGGGACAGGGGGCCATCTGGCTACACCTTC
V: TRBV10-3; J: TRBJ2-1; size: -; D: TRBD2; CDR3: CAISPGLAGGPGSYNEQFF; DNA: TGTGCCATCAGCCCGGGACTAGCGGGAGGGCCCGGCTCCTACAATGAGCAGTTCTTC
V: TRBV19; J: TRBJ1-3; size: -; D: -; CDR3: CASSIQDFSGNTIYF; DNA: TGTGCCAGTAGTATCCAAGACTTCTCTGGAAACACCATATATTTT